This entry features one T cell receptor (beta chain) sequence. This entry belongs to a study of blood T cell repertoires in COVID-19. Study overall: From the United States, Italy and Spain came samples of acute and convalescent COVID-19. T cells, B-cell-depleted T cells, or PBMCs supplied cDNA or gDNA.

The CDR3 extends over 16 amino acids. Germline values: CDR1 LNHDA, CDR2 SQIVND (reference sequence). The V segment lost 3 bases and the J segment 7 bases; nucleotides outside the gene matches: 13. In the authors' workflow: How many nucleated cells were present was estimated from reference gene primer amplification. Libraries were prepared by immunoSEQ multiplex PCR; TCRdb keeps only in-frame clonotypes and omits some of them. The DNA gave D and trimming, while V, J and clone size come from that table. The table has 650,000 to 800,000 clones, just under 90% seen once. The chain is built from TRBV19 and TRBJ2-7; TRBD1 matches at 9 bases. The TCR originated in a young woman with acute or convalescent COVID-19. The sample comprised peripheral blood. CDR3 sequence (DNA): TGTGCCAGTAGTATGAGTAAGGGACAGGGCTCGAGGGAGCAGTACTTC. Translating gives CASSMSKGQGSREQYF.